The 7 T cell receptor beta chains below all came from one sample that was sequenced in a study of T cell responses to AZD1222 COVID-19 vaccine. Clones were read by immunoSEQ multiplex PCR, and TCRdb kept only the in-frame ones, dropping some. The sample has about 130,000 clones, about 90% seen once. Sequenced here: peripheral blood, sampled on day 0 of AZD1222 vaccination. Receptors were obtained from an adult in good health.

V usage is TRBV15 and J usage is TRBJ2-7, with D maybe TRBD1 (6 bases). Germline lookup yields CDR1 LNHNV and CDR2 YYDKDF (reference sequence). Trimming stripped 3 bases from V and 5 bases from J, with 11 bases between. CDR3 length equals 13 residues. The CDR3 nucleotides are TGTGCCACCAGCAGGTACAGGGTCCACGAGCAGTACTTC. This codes for CATSRYRVHEQYF.

This chain connects TRBV9 to TRBJ2-3; no firm D call. V was clipped by 2 bases and J by 4 bases, with 14 bases between them. There are 15 residues in the CDR3. The V gene's germline CDR1 is SGDLS and CDR2 YYNGEE. This chain's CDR3 is CASSVGGQSADTQYF. In DNA, the CDR3 is TGTGCCAGCAGCGTTGGTGGGCAGTCTGCAGATACGCAGTATTTT.

V is TRBV5-6 and J is TRBJ1-5, with D maybe TRBD1 (6 bases). The CDR3 length is 14 residues. V lost 3 bases, J lost 4 bases, and 11 bases lay in between. Germline-derived CDR1 and CDR2 are SGHDT and YYEEEE. CDR3 in amino acids: CASSYPGANQPQHF. In DNA form, the CDR3 reads TGTGCCAGCAGCTACCCGGGGGCGAATCAGCCCCAGCATTTT.

This clone was found once. The chain couples TRBV11-2 to TRBJ1-1; 9 bases line up with TRBD1. Per germline, CDR1 SGHAT and CDR2 FQNNGV. The CDR3 loop spans 17 amino acids. V shed 2 bases, J shed 1 base, and the junction held 8 bases outside the gene matches. This CDR3 reads CASSLMGQGRRNTEAFF. The CDR3 DNA reads as TGTGCCAGCAGCTTAATGGGACAGGGTCGACGGAACACTGAAGCTTTCTTT.

The chain uses TRBV7-9 and TRBJ1-4; D uncertain. Trimming cost V 1 base and J 8 bases, with 11 bases left between them. The CDR3 is 14 residues long. Germline CDR1 reads SEHNR; CDR2 reads FQNEAQ (reference sequence). The CDR3 is CASSLDGFGEKLFF. CDR3 nucleotide sequence: TGTGCCAGCAGCTTAGACGGGTTCGGGGAAAAACTGTTTTTT.

The chain carries TRBV6-5 and TRBJ2-4; TRBD1 matches at 7 bases. Germline CDR1 is MNHEY and CDR2 is SVGAGI. Trimming cost V 6 bases and J 9 bases; bases outside gene matches: 5. The CDR3 covers 12 residues. CDR3 sequence: CASSLDRAIQYF. The DNA for the CDR3 is TGTGCCAGCAGCCTAGACAGGGCCATTCAGTACTTC.

The genes are TRBV6-4 and TRBJ1-1; TRBD1 matches at 8 bases. J lost 5 bases, V lost 5 bases, and 4 bases had no gene match. CDR3 size: 13 residues. Per germline, CDR1 MRHNA and CDR2 SNTAGT. The CDR3 here is CASSRTGRTEAFF. In DNA, the CDR3 is TGTGCCAGCAGTAGGACAGGGAGAACTGAAGCTTTCTTT.